This paragraph covers one T cell receptor (beta chain) sequence. As yet, its antigen is unknown. The CDR3 spans 14 residues. The germline V gene has CDR1 WNHNN and CDR2 SYGVQD (reference sequence). V was pared by 6 bases and J by 8 bases, with 8 bases of the junction left unmatched. Sequenced by immunoSEQ multiplex PCR; TCRdb stores in-frame clones only, minus some. This sample has about 7,600 clones, with over 60% found just once. The data stem from a study of PD-1 blockade in classical Hodgkin lymphoma. Study-wide results and limits: Diversity similar to that of newly diagnosed patients was seen at baseline in complete responders. CD4+ but not CD8+ TCR diversity rose significantly by C4D1.

Every patient relapsed after autologous stem cell transplantation, and brentuximab vedotin exposure varied. Using magnetic negative selection, the CD4+ T cells were separated out of thawed PBMCs. The sample in question was CD4+ T cells from blood, obtained at baseline. The clonotype was recovered from a human donor with classical Hodgkin lymphoma. The chain uses TRBV10-1 and TRBJ2-4, with 9 bases fitting TRBD2. DNA of the CDR3: TGCGCCAGCAGCATAGCGGGAGATGAGGACATTCAGTACTTC. Its protein product is CASSIAGDEDIQYF.